This T cell receptor beta chain emerged from a study of T cell repertoires in cytomegalovirus infection. Study summary: Based on public TCR beta signatures, there were indications of CMV infection and of a matching HLA type.

Trimming removed 5 bases at V and 0 bases at J, with 11 bases between. CDR3 size: 15 residues. Germline CDR1 SEHNR, CDR2 FQNEAQ (reference sequence). From the reads, TCRdb called clonotypes with MiXCR, one entry per CDR3 protein. The sample shows roughly 320,000 distinct CDR3 sequences, over 7.5% of them seen only once. This clonotype was detected many times. Sequenced: PBMCs. The gene calls are TRBV7-9 and TRBJ1-5; D unresolved. The clonotype was recovered from a human donor in good health (CMV status not recorded). Some clones in this sample may be carry-over from other donors' samples. The CDR3 protein is CASSPYSLSNQPQHF. CDR3 in DNA: TGTGCCAGCAGCCCTTATAGTCTTAGCAATCAGCCCCAGCATTTT.